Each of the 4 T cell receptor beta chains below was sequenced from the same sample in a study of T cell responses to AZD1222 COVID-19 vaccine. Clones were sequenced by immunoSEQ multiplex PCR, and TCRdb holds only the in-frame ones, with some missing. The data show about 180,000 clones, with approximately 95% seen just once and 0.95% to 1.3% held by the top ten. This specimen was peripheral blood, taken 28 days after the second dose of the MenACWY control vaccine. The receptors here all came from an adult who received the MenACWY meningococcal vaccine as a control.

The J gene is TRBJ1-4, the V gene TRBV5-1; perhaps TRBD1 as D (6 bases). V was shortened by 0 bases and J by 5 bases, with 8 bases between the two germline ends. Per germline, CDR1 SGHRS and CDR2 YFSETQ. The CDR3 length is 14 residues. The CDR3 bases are TGCGCCAGCAGCTTGGCGGACAGAAATGAAAAACTGTTTTTT. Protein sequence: CASSLADRNEKLFF.

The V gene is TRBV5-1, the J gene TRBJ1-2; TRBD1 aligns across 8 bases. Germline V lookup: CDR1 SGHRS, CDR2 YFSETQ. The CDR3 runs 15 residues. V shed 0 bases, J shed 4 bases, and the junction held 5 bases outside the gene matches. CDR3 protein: CASSLAQGALYGYTF. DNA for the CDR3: TGCGCCAGCAGCTTGGCTCAGGGGGCCCTCTATGGCTACACCTTC.

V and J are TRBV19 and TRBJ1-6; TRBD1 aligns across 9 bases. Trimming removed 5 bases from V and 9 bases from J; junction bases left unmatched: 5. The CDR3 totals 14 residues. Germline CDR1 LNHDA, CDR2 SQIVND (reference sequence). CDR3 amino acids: CASSSGTGFSPLHF. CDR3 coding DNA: TGTGCCAGTAGTTCCGGGACAGGGTTTTCACCCCTCCACTTT.

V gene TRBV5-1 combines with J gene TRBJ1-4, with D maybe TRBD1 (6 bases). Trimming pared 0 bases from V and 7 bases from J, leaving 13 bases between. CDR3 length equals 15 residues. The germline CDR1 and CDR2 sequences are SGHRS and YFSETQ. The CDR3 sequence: CASSLVGGDGEKLFF. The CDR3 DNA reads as TGCGCCAGCAGCTTGGTCGGGGGCGACGGTGAAAAACTGTTTTTT.